The 31 T cell receptor beta chains presented below share a single source sample, sequenced in a study of patients and donors after allogeneic stem cell transplantation. Each CDR3 protein gets one entry after TCRdb re-called the RT-PCR reads with MiXCR. The repertoire consists of tens of thousands of distinct CDR3 sequences, with about 6.5% occurring once and the leading ten covering approximately 35%. Sequenced: blood, either unsorted or a sorted T cell fraction (not recorded which). Receptors were obtained from a human donor who was either an allogeneic HSCT recipient or a stem cell or donor lymphocyte infusion donor (not recorded which). It is not recorded whose cells these are; they may come from a transplant donor.

In this sample, this clonotype turned up many times. The V call is TRBV2, the J call TRBJ2-7; a weak D match, TRBD2 (6 bases). In germline, CDR1 is SNHLY, CDR2 FYNNEI. V lost 8 bases, J lost 3 bases, and 14 bases lay in between. This CDR3 spans 13 amino acids. CDR3 nucleotides: TGTGCCAGCCGACGGGGGAGTCTCTACGAGCAGTACTTC. This sequence encodes CASRRGSLYEQYF.

V is TRBV6-2 or TRBV6-3 and J is TRBJ2-6; no definite D call. The CDR3 contains 14 residues. CDR1 MNHEY and CDR2 SVGEGT come from the germline V gene. Trimming stripped 3 bases from V and 3 bases from J, with 6 bases between. CDR3: CASSYWVGANVLTF. CDR3 DNA: TGTGCCAGCAGTTATTGGGTTGGGGCCAACGTCCTGACTTTC.

In this sample, this clonotype turned up many times. The rearrangement uses TRBV3-1 and TRBJ1-4, with a tentative D call TRBD1 (6 bases). The CDR3 totals 13 residues. The germline CDR1 and CDR2 sequences are LGHDT and YNNKEL (reference sequence). V dropped 1 base and J dropped 8 bases, with 8 bases sitting between them. The CDR3 DNA is TGTGCCAGCAGCCAAGGAGGGACAGAAAAACTGTTTTTT. Protein sequence: CASSQGGTEKLFF.

This clonotype was recorded many times. The J gene is TRBJ2-2, the V gene TRBV5-6; 13 nucleotides match TRBD2. Germline CDR1 and CDR2: SGHDT and YYEEEE. J gave up 0 bases and V 6 bases, and 8 bases lay outside the gene matches. CDR3 length: 18 residues. CDR3 sequence reads: CASKAGLAGPSNTGELFF. The CDR3 DNA is TGTGCCAGCAAAGCGGGACTAGCGGGACCATCGAACACCGGGGAGCTGTTTTTT.

This clonotype was observed a handful of times. This chain connects TRBV3-2 to TRBJ2-1; the table's D call, TRBD1, has no DNA check behind it. TRBV3-2 is assigned pseudogene status. The CDR3 consists of 18 residues. The CDR3 reads CASSLPVGQDSSYNEQFF. For the CDR3, the DNA is TGTGCCAGCAGCCTCCCAGTCGGACAGGACAGCTCCTACAATGAGCAGTTCTTC.

This clonotype was counted ten times or more. The chain is built from TRBV12-3 or TRBV12-4 and TRBJ2-3; no clear D gene. The V and J ends lost 1 base and 4 bases respectively, with 6 bases between them. The CDR3 is 13 residues long. CDR3 amino acids: CASSLGVPDTQYF. Written as DNA, the CDR3 is TGTGCCAGCAGTTTAGGGGTCCCAGATACGCAGTATTTT.

There are many counts of this clonotype. This sequence joins TRBV7-9 and TRBJ1-1, with D possibly matching TRBD1 (5 bases). V lost 5 bases to trimming and J lost 3 bases, with 13 bases between them. Germline V CDR1 and CDR2: SEHNR, FQNEAQ (reference sequence). This CDR3 spans 14 amino acids. The CDR3 here is CASSRGASYTEAFF. Here the CDR3 DNA reads TGTGCCAGCAGCCGAGGGGCATCCTACACTGAAGCTTTCTTT.

A few counts support this clonotype. This chain links TRBV7-9 with TRBJ2-3, with D perhaps matching TRBD1 (6 bases). This CDR3 has 11 residues. CDR1 SEHNR and CDR2 FQNEAQ come from the germline V gene (reference sequence). V lost 6 bases to trimming and J lost 6 bases, with 7 bases between them. This CDR3 reads CASRGADTQYF. In DNA, the CDR3 is TGTGCCAGCAGGGGGGCGGATACGCAGTATTTT.

This clonotype was detected a few times. The gene calls are TRBV7-2 and TRBJ2-2; weak D call: TRBD1 (6 bases). V lost 2 bases, J lost 7 bases, and 11 bases lay in between. This CDR3 is 14 amino acids long. Germline values: CDR1 SGHTA, CDR2 FQGNSA. The CDR3 DNA is TGTGCCAGCAGCTTAAAGCAGGGGTTCGGGGAGCTGTTTTTT. It is translated as CASSLKQGFGELFF.

Of note for this clonotype: A much bigger clone sits one base away, suggesting this may be a read error. The gene calls are TRBV28 and TRBJ2-1; D call uncertain. This CDR3 comprises 14 residues. Germline V lookup: CDR1 MDHEN, CDR2 SYDVKM. Between the trimmed V and J ends, which lost 7 bases and 1 base, there was a span of 11 bases. The CDR3 sequence is CASTAGTSYNEQFF. The CDR3 coding sequence is TGTGCCAGCACCGCAGGCACTTCCTACAATGAGCAGTTCTTC. Filled out from reference TRBV28 and TRBJ2-1, the complete variable domain reads DVKVTQSSRYLVKRTGEKVFLECVQDMDHENMFWYRQDPGLGLRLIYFSYDVKMKEKGDIPEGYSVSREKKERFSLILESASTNQTSMYLCASTAGTSYNEQFFGPGTRLTVL.

Ten or more counts support this clonotype. The gene calls are TRBV5-1 and TRBJ2-1; TRBD2 agrees at 10 bases. This CDR3 is built from 12 residues. Germline assignment: CDR1 SGHRS and CDR2 YFSETQ. J lost 11 bases, V lost 1 base, and 0 bases had no gene match. CDR3 amino acids: CASSLTSGKQFF. The CDR3 DNA reads as TGCGCCAGCAGCTTGACTAGCGGGAAGCAGTTCTTC.

Ten or more counts support this clonotype. The rearrangement links TRBV7-9 to TRBJ2-2; either TRBD1 or TRBD2 may supply D (5 bases each). V was shortened by 5 bases and J by 0 bases, with 13 bases between the two germline ends. The germline V gene encodes CDR1 SEHNR and CDR2 FQNEAQ (reference sequence). This CDR3 region has 16 residues. CDR3 in DNA: TGTGCCAGCAGCCCCGGGACCACAGCGAACACCGGGGAGCTGTTTTTT. This sequence encodes CASSPGTTANTGELFF. Using reference TRBV7-9 and TRBJ2-2 for the parts outside the CDR3, the full variable domain is DTGVSQNPRHKITKRGQNVTFRCDPISEHNRLYWYRQTLGQGPEFLTYFQNEAQLEKSRLLSDRFSAERPKGSFSTLEIQRTEQGDSAMYLCASSPGTTANTGELFFGEGSRLTVL.

This clonotype was observed at least ten times. This chain links TRBV13 with TRBJ2-3; weak D call: TRBD1 (5 bases). The CDR3 consists of 13 residues. Germline loops: CDR1 PRHDT, CDR2 FYEKMQ (reference sequence). Trimming removed 6 bases at V and 3 bases at J, with 10 bases between. CDR3 bases: TGTGCCAGCAGACCCCAGGGAACAGATACGCAGTATTTT. This gives the protein CASRPQGTDTQYF.

This clonotype was detected many times. The CDR3 region is CASSPSGIFTGELFF. The CDR3 DNA reads TGTGCCAGCAGCCCCAGCGGGATTTTTACCGGGGAGCTGTTTTTT. The V gene is TRBV7-2, the J gene TRBJ2-2; TRBD2 matches at 7 bases. This CDR3 has 15 residues. The V gene end was trimmed by 5 bases and the J gene end by 5 bases; junction bases not matched to a gene: 8. Germline values: CDR1 SGHTA, CDR2 FQGNSA.

V is TRBV10-2 and J is TRBJ2-3, with D unresolved. The CDR3 loop spans 14 amino acids. The ends were cut back, 6 bases at V and 4 bases at J, with 14 bases in the middle. Germline V gene data show CDR1 as WSHSY and CDR2 as SAAADI. The CDR3 is CASRPANPPDTQYF. For the CDR3, the DNA is TGCGCCAGCAGACCAGCGAACCCACCAGATACGCAGTATTTT.

This clonotype was seen at least ten times. The V gene is TRBV7-9, the J gene TRBJ2-2, with 7 bases lining up with TRBD2. The CDR3 loop spans 16 amino acids. The germline gives CDR1 SEHNR, CDR2 FQNEAQ (reference sequence). The trim removed 5 bases at V and 0 bases at J, leaving 6 bases unmatched. For the CDR3, the DNA is TGTGCCAGCAGCCAACCGGGACTAACGAACACCGGGGAGCTGTTTTTT. Translation gives CASSQPGLTNTGELFF. Together with reference TRBV7-9 and TRBJ2-2, the CDR3 gives the full variable domain: DTGVSQNPRHKITKRGQNVTFRCDPISEHNRLYWYRQTLGQGPEFLTYFQNEAQLEKSRLLSDRFSAERPKGSFSTLEIQRTEQGDSAMYLCASSQPGLTNTGELFFGEGSRLTVL.

J is TRBJ2-7 and V is TRBV18; 10 positions match TRBD1. The germline V gene has CDR1 KGHSH and CDR2 LQKENI. The CDR3 length is 14 residues. Trimming removed 6 bases from V and 5 bases from J; junction bases left unmatched: 7. In DNA, the CDR3 is TGTGCCAGCTCGCGGACAGGGGGTACGGACGAGCAGTACTTC. Amino acids: CASSRTGGTDEQYF.

The gene calls are TRBV13 and TRBJ2-2; a possible D gene is TRBD2 (6 bases). Deletions cut 5 bases from V and 8 bases from J, with 12 bases between. CDR1 and CDR2 (germline): PRHDT, FYEKMQ (reference sequence). CDR3 size: 13 residues. The CDR3 sequence: CASSLPGVGELFF. CDR3 nucleotide sequence: TGTGCCAGCAGCCTACCGGGGGTAGGGGAGCTGTTTTTT.

In its sample, this clonotype was seen many times. J is TRBJ1-4 and V is TRBV10-3, with 7 nucleotides matching TRBD1. CDR3 length: 15 amino acids. J lost 0 bases, V lost 7 bases, and 5 bases had no gene match. Germline V CDR1 and CDR2: ENHRY, SYGVKD. This CDR3 is CAIKQGGSTNEKLFF. The CDR3 DNA is TGTGCCATCAAGCAGGGGGGATCAACTAATGAAAAACTGTTTTTT.

In its sample, this clonotype was seen many times. The gene calls are TRBV6-5 and TRBJ2-1, with a possible D match to TRBD2 (6 bases). Trimming stripped 4 bases from V and 0 bases from J, with 10 bases between. Germline V lookup: CDR1 MNHEY, CDR2 SVGAGI. CDR3 length: 15 amino acids. CDR3 nucleotides: TGTGCCAGCAGTTTGGTTAGCGGCTCCTACAATGAGCAGTTCTTC. Translated: CASSLVSGSYNEQFF.

This clonotype was seen a handful of times. The V call is TRBV28, the J call TRBJ2-5; 12 bases line up with TRBD2. The CDR3 length is 16 residues. The V and J ends lost 1 base and 3 bases, in that order; junction bases with no gene match: 3. CDR1 and CDR2 from the germline V gene are MDHEN and SYDVKM. CDR3 protein: CASSLLGLAGKETQYF. The CDR3 DNA reads as TGTGCCAGCAGTTTATTGGGACTAGCGGGCAAAGAGACCCAGTACTTC.

This clonotype was detected ten times or more. This CDR3 reads CASSQGPGSEGYTF. In DNA, the CDR3 is TGTGCCAGCAGCCAAGGTCCAGGGTCAGAAGGCTACACCTTC. V and J are TRBV4-2 and TRBJ1-2, with D possibly being TRBD1 (5 bases). Trimming took 1 base from V and 8 from J, leaving 14 bases between them. CDR1 and CDR2 from the germline V gene are LGHNA and YNFKEQ. CDR3 length equals 14 residues.

In this sample, this clonotype turned up many times. This chain connects TRBV10-3 to TRBJ2-2; unclear D gene. V was cut by 6 bases and J by 2 bases, with 7 bases left in between. Germline V gene data show CDR1 as ENHRY and CDR2 as SYGVKD. The CDR3 loop spans 13 amino acids. The DNA for the CDR3 is TGTGCCATCAGGGAGACTAACACCGGGGAGCTGTTTTTT. Protein sequence: CAIRETNTGELFF.

This clonotype was seen at least ten times. The CDR3 reads CASSLAWRGAQYF. The CDR3 DNA is TGTGCCAGCAGCTTAGCTTGGAGGGGGGCGCAGTATTTT. V and J are TRBV7-2 and TRBJ2-3; perhaps D is TRBD1 or TRBD2 (6 bases each). The CDR3 loop spans 13 amino acids. The V gene lost 0 bases and the J gene lost 10 bases, with 11 bases spanning the gap. Germline V gives CDR1 SGHTA, CDR2 FQGNSA.

As regards this clonotype: Possible read error: a much larger clone is one base away. The rearrangement uses TRBV5-5 and TRBJ1-3, with a weak D call TRBD1 (5 bases). The CDR3 consists of 13 residues. CDR1 is SGHKS, CDR2 YYEKEE, per germline (reference sequence). CDR3 sequence: CAGSFGTGNTIYF. The CDR3 DNA is TGTGCCGGCAGCTTTGGGACTGGCAACACCATATATTTT.

This clonotype has a count of ten or more. The CDR3, as DNA: TGTGCCAGCAGTTTGAGCCTAAGAGTGAATGAAAAACTGTTTTTT. Translated: CASSLSLRVNEKLFF. This rearrangement joins TRBV28 to TRBJ1-4; no definite D call. This CDR3 spans 15 amino acids. The V end lost 3 bases, the J end lost 5 bases, and 13 bases lay between the germline ends. In germline, CDR1 is MDHEN, CDR2 SYDVKM.

This sequence joins TRBV28 and TRBJ2-2; D is undetermined. This CDR3 is built from 16 residues. Germline loops: CDR1 MDHEN, CDR2 SYDVKM. Trimming cost V 2 bases and J 1 base, with 11 bases left between them. CDR3 bases: TGTGCCAGCAGTTTAATGTGGGCATTGAACACCGGGGAGCTGTTTTTT. Translated, it gives CASSLMWALNTGELFF.

This clonotype occurred many times. The chain couples TRBV14 to TRBJ1-1; D gene uncertain. The CDR3 has 14 amino acids. V was trimmed by 4 bases and J by 11 bases, leaving 20 bases between them. Per the germline V gene, CDR1 is SGHDN and CDR2 is FVKESK. This CDR3 is CASSRVDDRLRAFF. DNA of the CDR3: TGTGCCAGCAGCCGAGTGGACGATCGCCTCCGGGCTTTCTTT.

There are many counts of this clonotype. The chain combines TRBV6-6 with TRBJ2-7; 11 nucleotides agree with TRBD1. Trimming took 6 bases from V and 4 from J; bases not matched to a gene: 8. The CDR3 has 15 amino acids. Germline V lookup: CDR1 MNHNY, CDR2 SVGAGI (reference sequence). The CDR3, as DNA: TGTGCCAGCAGCAGCGGGACAGGGGGTTTATACGAGCAGTACTTC. Translation: CASSSGTGGLYEQYF.

The J gene is TRBJ2-7, the V gene TRBV5-1, with a tentative D call TRBD1 (5 bases). From germline, CDR1 is SGHRS and CDR2 YFSETQ. The CDR3 has 15 amino acids. V gave up 5 bases and J gave up 0 bases, with 15 bases separating them. The CDR3 sequence: CASRQDDSPSYEQYF. For the CDR3, the DNA is TGCGCCAGCAGACAGGACGACAGTCCCTCCTACGAGCAGTACTTC.

This clonotype was counted many times. This sequence joins TRBV24-1 and TRBJ2-3; the match to TRBD1 covers 8 bases. Germline V gene sequence: CDR1 KGHDR, CDR2 SFDVKD. V shed 3 bases, J shed 6 bases, and the junction held 10 bases outside the gene matches. The CDR3 is 16 residues long. The CDR3 protein is CATSDHRTGLGDTQYF. CDR3 coding DNA: TGTGCCACCAGTGATCACCGGACAGGGTTAGGGGATACGCAGTATTTT.